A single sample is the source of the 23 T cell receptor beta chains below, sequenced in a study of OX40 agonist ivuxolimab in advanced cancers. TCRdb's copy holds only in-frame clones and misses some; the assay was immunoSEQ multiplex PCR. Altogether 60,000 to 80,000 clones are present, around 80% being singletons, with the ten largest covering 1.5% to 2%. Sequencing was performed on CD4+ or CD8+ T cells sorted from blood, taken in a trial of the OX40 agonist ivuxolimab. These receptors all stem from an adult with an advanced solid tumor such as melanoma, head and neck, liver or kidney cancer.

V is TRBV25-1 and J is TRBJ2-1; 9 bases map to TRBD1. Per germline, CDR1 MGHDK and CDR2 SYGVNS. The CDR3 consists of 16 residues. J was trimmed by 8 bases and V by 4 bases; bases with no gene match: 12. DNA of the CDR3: TGTGCCAGCAGTGTAGCCGCCGGGACAGGGCATCATGAGCAGTTCTTC. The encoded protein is CASSVAAGTGHHEQFF.

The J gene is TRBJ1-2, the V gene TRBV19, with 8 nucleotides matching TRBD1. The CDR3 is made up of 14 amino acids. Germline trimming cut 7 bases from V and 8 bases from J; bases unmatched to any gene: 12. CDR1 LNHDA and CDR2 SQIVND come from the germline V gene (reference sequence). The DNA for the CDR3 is TGTGCCAGTACCAAAGCTCAGGGGGCGGGCGGCTACACCTTC. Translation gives CASTKAQGAGGYTF.

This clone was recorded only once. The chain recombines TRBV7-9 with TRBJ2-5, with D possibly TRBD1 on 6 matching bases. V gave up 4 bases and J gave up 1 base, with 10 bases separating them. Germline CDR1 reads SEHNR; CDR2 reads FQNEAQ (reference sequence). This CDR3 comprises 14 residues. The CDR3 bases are TGTGCCAGCAGCTCATTGGACAGCCAAGAGACCCAGTACTTC. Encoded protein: CASSSLDSQETQYF.

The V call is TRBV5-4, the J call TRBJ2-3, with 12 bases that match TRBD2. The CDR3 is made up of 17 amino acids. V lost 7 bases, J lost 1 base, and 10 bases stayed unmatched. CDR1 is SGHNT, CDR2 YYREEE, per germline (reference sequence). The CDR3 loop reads CASSLAGGPRGTDTQYF. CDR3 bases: TGTGCCAGCTCTCTAGCGGGAGGGCCCAGAGGCACAGATACGCAGTATTTT.

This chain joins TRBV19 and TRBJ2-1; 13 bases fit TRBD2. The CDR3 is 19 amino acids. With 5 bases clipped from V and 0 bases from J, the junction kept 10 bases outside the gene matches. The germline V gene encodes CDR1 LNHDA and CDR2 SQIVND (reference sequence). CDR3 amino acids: CASSRLAGGLTTSYNEQFF. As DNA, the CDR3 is TGTGCCAGTAGTCGACTAGCGGGAGGCCTTACTACCTCCTACAATGAGCAGTTCTTC.

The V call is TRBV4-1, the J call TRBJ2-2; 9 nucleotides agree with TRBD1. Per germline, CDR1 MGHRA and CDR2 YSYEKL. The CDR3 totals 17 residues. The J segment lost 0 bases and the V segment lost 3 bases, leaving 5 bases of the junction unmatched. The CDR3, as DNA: TGCGCCAGCAGCCATACCGGGACAGGGCCGAACACCGGGGAGCTGTTTTTT. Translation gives CASSHTGTGPNTGELFF.

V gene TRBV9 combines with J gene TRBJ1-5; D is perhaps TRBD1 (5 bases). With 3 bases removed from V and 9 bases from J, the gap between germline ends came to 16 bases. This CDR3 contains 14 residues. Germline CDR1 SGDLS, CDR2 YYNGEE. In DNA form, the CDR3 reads TGTGCCAGCAGCGGGGGGACCGTGAGGTCGCCCCAGCATTTT. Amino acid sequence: CASSGGTVRSPQHF. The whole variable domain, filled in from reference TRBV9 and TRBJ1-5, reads DSGVTQTPKHLITATGQRVTLRCSPRSGDLSVYWYQQSLDQGLQFLIQYYNGEERAKGNILERFSAQQFPDLHSELNLSSLELGDSALYFCASSGGTVRSPQHFGDGTRLSIL.

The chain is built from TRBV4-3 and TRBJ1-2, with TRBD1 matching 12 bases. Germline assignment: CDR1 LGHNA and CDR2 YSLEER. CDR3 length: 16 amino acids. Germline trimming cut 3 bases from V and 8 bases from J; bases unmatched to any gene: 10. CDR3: CASSHGTGGAVDGYTF. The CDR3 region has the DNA TGCGCCAGCAGCCATGGGACAGGGGGCGCGGTTGACGGCTACACCTTC.

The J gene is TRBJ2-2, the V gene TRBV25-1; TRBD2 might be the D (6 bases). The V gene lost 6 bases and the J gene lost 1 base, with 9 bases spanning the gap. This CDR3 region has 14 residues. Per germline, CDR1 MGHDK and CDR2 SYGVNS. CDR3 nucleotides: TGTGCCAGCAGGGGACTCGTGAACACCGGGGAGCTGTTTTTT. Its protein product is CASRGLVNTGELFF.

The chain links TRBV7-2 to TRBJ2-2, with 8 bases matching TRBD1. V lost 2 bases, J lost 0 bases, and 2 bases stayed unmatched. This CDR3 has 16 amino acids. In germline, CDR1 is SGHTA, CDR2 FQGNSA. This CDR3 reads CASSLRTGPNTGELFF. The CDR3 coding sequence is TGTGCCAGCAGCTTACGGACAGGGCCGAACACCGGGGAGCTGTTTTTT. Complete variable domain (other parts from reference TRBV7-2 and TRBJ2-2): GAGVSQSPSNKVTEKGKDVELRCDPISGHTALYWYRQSLGQGLEFLIYFQGNSAPDKSGLPSDRFSAERTGGSVSTLTIQRTQQEDSAVYLCASSLRTGPNTGELFFGEGSRLTVL.

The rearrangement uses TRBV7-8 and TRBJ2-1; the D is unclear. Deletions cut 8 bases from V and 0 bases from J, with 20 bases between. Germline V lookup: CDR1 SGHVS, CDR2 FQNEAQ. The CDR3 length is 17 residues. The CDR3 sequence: CASLNQRWRSSYNEQFF. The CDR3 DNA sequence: TGTGCCAGCCTCAACCAGAGGTGGCGCAGCTCCTACAATGAGCAGTTCTTC.

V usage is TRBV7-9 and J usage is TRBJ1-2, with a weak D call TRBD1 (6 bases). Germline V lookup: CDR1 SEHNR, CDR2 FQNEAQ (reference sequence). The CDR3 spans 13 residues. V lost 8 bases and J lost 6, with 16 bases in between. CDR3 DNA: TGTGCCAGCGGATGGGTGGGGGCGCATGGCTACACCTTC. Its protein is CASGWVGAHGYTF.

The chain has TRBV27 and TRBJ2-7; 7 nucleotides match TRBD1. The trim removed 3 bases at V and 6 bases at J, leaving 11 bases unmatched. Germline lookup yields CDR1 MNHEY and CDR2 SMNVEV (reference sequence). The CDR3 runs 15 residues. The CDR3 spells CASSLQEAKGAEQYF. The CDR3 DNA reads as TGTGCCAGCAGTTTGCAGGAGGCCAAGGGGGCCGAGCAGTACTTC.

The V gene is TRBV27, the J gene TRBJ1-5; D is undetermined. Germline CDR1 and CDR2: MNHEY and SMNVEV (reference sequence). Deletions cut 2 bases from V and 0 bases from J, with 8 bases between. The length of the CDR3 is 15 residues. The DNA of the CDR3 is TGTGCCAGCAGTTTAGGCCAGGTTAGCAATCAGCCCCAGCATTTT. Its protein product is CASSLGQVSNQPQHF.

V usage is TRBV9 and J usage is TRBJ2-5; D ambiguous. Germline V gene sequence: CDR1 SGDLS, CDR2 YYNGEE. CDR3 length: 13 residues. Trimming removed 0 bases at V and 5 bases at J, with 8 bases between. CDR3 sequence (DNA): TGTGCCAGCAGCGTAGCATCCCGGGAGACCCAGTACTTC. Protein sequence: CASSVASRETQYF.

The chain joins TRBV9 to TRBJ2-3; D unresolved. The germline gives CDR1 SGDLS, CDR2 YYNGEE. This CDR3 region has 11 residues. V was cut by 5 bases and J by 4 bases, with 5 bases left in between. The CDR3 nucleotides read TGTGCCAGCAGTCTATCAGATACGCAGTATTTT. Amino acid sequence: CASSLSDTQYF.

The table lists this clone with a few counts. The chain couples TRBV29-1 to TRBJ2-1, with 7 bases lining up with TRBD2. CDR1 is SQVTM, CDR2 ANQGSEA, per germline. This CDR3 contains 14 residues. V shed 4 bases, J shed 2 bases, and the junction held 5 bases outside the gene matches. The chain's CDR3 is CSVAREEAYNEQFF. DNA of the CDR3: TGCAGCGTTGCTCGGGAGGAGGCCTACAATGAGCAGTTCTTC.

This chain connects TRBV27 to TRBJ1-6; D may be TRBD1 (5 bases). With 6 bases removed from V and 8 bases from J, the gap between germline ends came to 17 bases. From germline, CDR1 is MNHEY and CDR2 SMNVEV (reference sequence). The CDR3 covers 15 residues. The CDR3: CASRYTSRVDSPLHF. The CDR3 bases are TGTGCCAGCAGATATACGTCCAGGGTGGATTCACCCCTCCACTTT.

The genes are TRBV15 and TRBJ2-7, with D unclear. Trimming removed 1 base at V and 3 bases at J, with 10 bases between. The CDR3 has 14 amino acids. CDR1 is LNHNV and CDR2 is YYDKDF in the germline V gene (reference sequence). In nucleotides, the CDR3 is TGTGCCACCAGCAGAGGGACGACTGACTACGAGCAGTACTTC. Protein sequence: CATSRGTTDYEQYF.

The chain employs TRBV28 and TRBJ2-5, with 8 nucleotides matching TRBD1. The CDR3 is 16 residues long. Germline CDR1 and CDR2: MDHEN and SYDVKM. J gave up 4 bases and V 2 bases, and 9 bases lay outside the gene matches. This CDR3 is CASSLGQQGERETQYF. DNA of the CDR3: TGTGCCAGCAGTTTAGGGCAACAGGGGGAAAGAGAGACCCAGTACTTC. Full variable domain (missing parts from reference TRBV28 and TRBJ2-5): DVKVTQSSRYLVKRTGEKVFLECVQDMDHENMFWYRQDPGLGLRLIYFSYDVKMKEKGDIPEGYSVSREKKERFSLILESASTNQTSMYLCASSLGQQGERETQYFGPGTRLLVL.

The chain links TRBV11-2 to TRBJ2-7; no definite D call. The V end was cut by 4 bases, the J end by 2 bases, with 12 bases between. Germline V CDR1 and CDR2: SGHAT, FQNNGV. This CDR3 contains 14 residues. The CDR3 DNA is TGTGCCAGCAGCTCCGACGACGGACCCTACGAGCAGTACTTC. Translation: CASSSDDGPYEQYF.

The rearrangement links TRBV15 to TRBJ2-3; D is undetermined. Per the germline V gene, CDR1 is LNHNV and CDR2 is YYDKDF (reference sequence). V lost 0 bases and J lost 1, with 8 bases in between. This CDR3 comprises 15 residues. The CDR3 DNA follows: TGTGCCACCAGCAGAGATCGAGGACGCACAGATACGCAGTATTTT. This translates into CATSRDRGRTDTQYF.

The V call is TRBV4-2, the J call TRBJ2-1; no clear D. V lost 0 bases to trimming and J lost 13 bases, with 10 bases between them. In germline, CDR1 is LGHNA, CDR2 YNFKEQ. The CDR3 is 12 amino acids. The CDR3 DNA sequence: TGTGCCAGCAGCCAAGAGACGAGGATACAGTTCTTC. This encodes CASSQETRIQFF.